A selection of T cell receptor beta chains follows, all from one sample in a study of identical twins. Each CDR3 protein is one row after TCRdb ran MiXCR on the 5' RACE reads. The repertoire holds 1.5 million to 2 million distinct CDR3 sequences, with about 31% as singletons. The source material was cord blood. The source is a newborn girl in good health. The CDR3 runs from the conserved cysteine through the conserved F or W. The size entry is marked missing in some rows and otherwise reads once, few, many or a size class.

V gene,J gene,clone size,CDR3 protein
TRBV11-2,NA,once,CASSLAGGRADHEQYF
TRBV4-2,TRBJ2-7,NA,CASSHSGQEHNEQYF
TRBV29-1,TRBJ1-4,NA,CSVIPGGGQKLFF
TRBV4-2,TRBJ2-3,NA,CASSQSGTSITDAQYF
TRBV5-1,TRBJ1-6,few,CASSFRGETPLHF
TRBV6-2/TRBV6-3,TRBJ2-7,many,CASSNNRYEQYF
TRBV9,TRBJ2-3,few,CASSPGLAGGDSTQYF
TRBV30,TRBJ1-2,NA,CAWSVSTNYGYTF
TRBV4-2,TRBJ2-7,NA,CASSQDPDYEQYF
TRBV20-1,TRBJ2-1,few,CSARDTTGFSSYNEQFF
TRBV7-9,TRBJ1-1,NA,CANSPGAAEAFF
TRBV7-9,TRBJ1-2,NA,CASSRRAGVYGYTF
TRBV20-1,TRBJ2-5,few,CSARQDQLTGGAQYF